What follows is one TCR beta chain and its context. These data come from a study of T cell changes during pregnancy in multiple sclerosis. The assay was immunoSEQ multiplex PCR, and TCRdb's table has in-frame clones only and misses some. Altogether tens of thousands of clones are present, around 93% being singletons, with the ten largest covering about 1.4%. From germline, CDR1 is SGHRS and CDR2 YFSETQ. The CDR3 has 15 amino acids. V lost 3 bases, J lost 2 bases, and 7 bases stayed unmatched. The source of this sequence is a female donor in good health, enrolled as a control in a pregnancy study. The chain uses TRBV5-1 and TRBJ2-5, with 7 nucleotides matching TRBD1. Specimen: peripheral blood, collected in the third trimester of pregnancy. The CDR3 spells CASSYGQASQETQYF. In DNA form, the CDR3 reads TGCGCCAGCAGCTACGGACAGGCGAGTCAAGAGACCCAGTACTTC.